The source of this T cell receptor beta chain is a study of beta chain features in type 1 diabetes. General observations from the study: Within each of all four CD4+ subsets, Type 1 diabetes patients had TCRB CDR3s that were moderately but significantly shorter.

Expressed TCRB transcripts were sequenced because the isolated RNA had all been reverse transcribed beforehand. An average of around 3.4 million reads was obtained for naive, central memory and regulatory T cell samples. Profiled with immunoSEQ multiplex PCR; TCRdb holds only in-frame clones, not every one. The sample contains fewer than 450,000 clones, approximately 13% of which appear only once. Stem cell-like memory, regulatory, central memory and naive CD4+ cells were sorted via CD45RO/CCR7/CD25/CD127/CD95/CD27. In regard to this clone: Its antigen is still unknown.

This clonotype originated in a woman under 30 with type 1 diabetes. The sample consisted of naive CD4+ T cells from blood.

CDR3 amino acids: CASSLFFVAPETQYF. The DNA of the CDR3 is TGCGCCAGCAGCTTGTTTTTTGTGGCCCCAGAGACCCAGTACTTC. The rearrangement links TRBV5-1 to TRBJ2-5, with D uncertain. V was trimmed by 1 base and J by 4 bases, leaving 14 bases between them. The length of the CDR3 is 15 residues. The germline CDR1 and CDR2 sequences are SGHRS and YFSETQ.